The source of this T cell receptor beta chain is a study of T cells in Graves' hyperthyroidism and ophthalmopathy. The TCR beta CDR3 regions underwent amplification using RNA transcripts as the source. The study used the HTBI primer set for a first-round RT-PCR of the TCR CDR3. TCRdb analysed the multiplex PCR reads with MiXCR anew, one entry per CDR3 protein. The sample yields approximately 610,000 distinct CDR3 sequences, over 12% seen once. In its sample, this clonotype was seen a few times. Its antigen remains unknown. V lost 3 bases and J lost 6, with 13 bases in between. This CDR3 has 14 amino acids. Overall study findings and caveats: Ophthalmopathy and stable hyperthyroidism were told apart by a 13 V-J model.

The chain carries TRBV12-3 or TRBV12-4 and TRBJ2-3; no definite D call. The sample comprised blood. This receptor was obtained from a woman between 40 and 50 years old with Graves' ophthalmopathy. CDR3 in amino acids: CASSFRQVWDTQYF. Here the CDR3 DNA reads TGTGCCAGCAGTTTTCGGCAGGTTTGGGATACGCAGTATTTT.